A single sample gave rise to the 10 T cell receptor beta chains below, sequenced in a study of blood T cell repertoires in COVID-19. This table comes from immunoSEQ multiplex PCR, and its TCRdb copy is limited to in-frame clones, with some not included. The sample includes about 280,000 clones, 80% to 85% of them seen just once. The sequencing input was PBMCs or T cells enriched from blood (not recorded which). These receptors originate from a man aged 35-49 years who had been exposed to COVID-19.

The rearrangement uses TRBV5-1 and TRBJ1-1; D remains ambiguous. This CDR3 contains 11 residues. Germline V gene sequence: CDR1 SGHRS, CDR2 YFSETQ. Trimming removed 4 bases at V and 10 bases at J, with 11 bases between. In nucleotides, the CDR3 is TGCGCCAGCAGCGAGGGATCGGCAGCTTTCTTT. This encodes CASSEGSAAFF.

In DNA, the CDR3 is TGCGCCAGCAGACCTATCGGACAGGCTGGAAACACCATATATTTT. This sequence encodes CASRPIGQAGNTIYF. V and J are TRBV4-1 and TRBJ1-3, with 7 nucleotides matching TRBD1. Germline V gene data show CDR1 as MGHRA and CDR2 as YSYEKL. V dropped 6 bases and J dropped 2; count of bases not matched to a gene: 7. This CDR3 has 15 amino acids.

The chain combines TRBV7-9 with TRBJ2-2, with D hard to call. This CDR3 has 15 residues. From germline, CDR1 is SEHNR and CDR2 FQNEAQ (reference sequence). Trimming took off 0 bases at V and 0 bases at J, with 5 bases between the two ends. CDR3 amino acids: CASSLALSNTGELFF. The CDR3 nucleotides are TGTGCCAGCAGCTTAGCTCTATCGAACACCGGGGAGCTGTTTTTT.

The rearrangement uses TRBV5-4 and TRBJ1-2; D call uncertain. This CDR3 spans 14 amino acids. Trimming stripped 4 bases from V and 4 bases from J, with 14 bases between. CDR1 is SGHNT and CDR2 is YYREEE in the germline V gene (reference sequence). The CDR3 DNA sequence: TGTGCCAGCAGCCCTGGGGTGGGGAGCTATGGCTACACCTTC. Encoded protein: CASSPGVGSYGYTF.

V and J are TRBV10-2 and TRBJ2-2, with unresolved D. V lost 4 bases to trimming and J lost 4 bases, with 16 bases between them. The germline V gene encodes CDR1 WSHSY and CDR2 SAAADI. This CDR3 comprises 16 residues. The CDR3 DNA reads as TGCGCCAGCAGTGGTCGGAGTACGTCAGTCACCGGGGAGCTGTTTTTT. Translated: CASSGRSTSVTGELFF.

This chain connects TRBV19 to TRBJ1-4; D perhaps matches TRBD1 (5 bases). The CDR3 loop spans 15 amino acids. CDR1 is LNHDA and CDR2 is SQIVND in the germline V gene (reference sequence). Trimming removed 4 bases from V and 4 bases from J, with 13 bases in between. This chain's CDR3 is CASSKAGPINEKLFF. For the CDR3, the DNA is TGTGCCAGTAGTAAGGCAGGGCCGATTAATGAAAAACTGTTTTTT.

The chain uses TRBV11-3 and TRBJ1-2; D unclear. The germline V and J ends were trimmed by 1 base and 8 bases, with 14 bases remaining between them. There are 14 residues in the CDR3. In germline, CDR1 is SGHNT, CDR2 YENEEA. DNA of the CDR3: TGTGCCAGCAGCTTAGTAAGTATCCGCCTAGGCTACACCTTC. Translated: CASSLVSIRLGYTF.

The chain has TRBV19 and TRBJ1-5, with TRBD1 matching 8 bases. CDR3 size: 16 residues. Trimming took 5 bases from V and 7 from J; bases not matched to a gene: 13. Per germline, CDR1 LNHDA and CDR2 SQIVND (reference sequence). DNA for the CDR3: TGTGCCAGTAGTGTACCCCAGGGGGCGGTCAACCAGCCCCAGCATTTT. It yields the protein CASSVPQGAVNQPQHF.

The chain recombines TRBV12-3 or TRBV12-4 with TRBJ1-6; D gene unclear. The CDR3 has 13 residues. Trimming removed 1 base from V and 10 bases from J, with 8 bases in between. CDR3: CASSLEPGSPLHF. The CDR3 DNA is TGTGCCAGCAGTTTAGAGCCCGGGTCACCCCTCCACTTT.

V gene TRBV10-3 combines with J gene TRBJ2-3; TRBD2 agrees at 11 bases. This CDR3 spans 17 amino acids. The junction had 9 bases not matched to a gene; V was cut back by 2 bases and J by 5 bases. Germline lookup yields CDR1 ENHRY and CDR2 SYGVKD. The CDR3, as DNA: TGTGCCATCAGTGAGAGGGCTAGCGGGAGGCTGGGAGATACGCAGTATTTT. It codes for CAISERASGRLGDTQYF.